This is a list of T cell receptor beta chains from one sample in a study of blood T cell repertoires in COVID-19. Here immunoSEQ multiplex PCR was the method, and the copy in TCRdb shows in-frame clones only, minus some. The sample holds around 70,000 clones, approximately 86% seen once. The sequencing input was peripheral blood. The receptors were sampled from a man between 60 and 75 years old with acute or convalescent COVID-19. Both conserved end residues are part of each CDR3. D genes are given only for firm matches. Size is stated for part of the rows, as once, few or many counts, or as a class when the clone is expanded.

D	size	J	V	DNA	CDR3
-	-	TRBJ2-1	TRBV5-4	TGTGCCAGCAGCTTGACGCTAGGACTCCATGAGCAGTTCTTC	CASSLTLGLHEQFF
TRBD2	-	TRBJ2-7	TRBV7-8	TGTGCCAGCAGCTTAGCTCGGGGGGAGTACGAGCAGTACTTC	CASSLARGEYEQYF
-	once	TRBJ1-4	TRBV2	TGTGCCAGCAGCCCACTCGAGGGTGGAAAACTGTTTTTT	CASSPLEGGKLFF
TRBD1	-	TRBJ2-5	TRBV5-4	TGTGCCAGCAGCTCTGACAGGGAAGGAGAGACCCAGTACTTC	CASSSDREGETQYF
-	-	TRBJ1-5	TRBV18	TGTGCCAGCTCACCGGACAGAAATCAGCCCCAGCATTTT	CASSPDRNQPQHF
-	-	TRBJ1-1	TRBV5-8	TGTGCCAGCAGCTTGGGGCCCAAGAACACTGAAGCTTTCTTT	CASSLGPKNTEAFF
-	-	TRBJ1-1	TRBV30	TGTGCCTGGAGTGTACTTTGGAACACTGAAGCTTTCTTT	CAWSVLWNTEAFF
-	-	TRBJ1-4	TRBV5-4	TGTGCCAGCGGTCCGGGGAGTGAAAAACTGTTTTTT	CASGPGSEKLFF
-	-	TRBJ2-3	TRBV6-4	TGTGCCAGCAGTGACTCGAGGGATACAGATACGCAGTATTTT	CASSDSRDTDTQYF
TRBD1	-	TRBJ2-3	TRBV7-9	TGTGCCAGCAGCTTAGTAGTGACAGGGAGTTATTTT	CASSLVVTGSYF
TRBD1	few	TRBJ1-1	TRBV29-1	TGCAGCGTATCCCGACAGGGGGCCACTGAAGCTTTCTTT	CSVSRQGATEAFF
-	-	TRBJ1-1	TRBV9	TGTGCCAGCAGCGGCACGGGCAGGGCGCGCACTGAAGCTTTCTTT	CASSGTGRARTEAFF
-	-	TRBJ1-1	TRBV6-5	TGTGCCAGCAGGACGGGGAACACTGAAGCTTTCTTT	CASRTGNTEAFF
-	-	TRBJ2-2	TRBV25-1	TGTGCCAGCAGTGGGTTCAGGGACACCGGGGAGCTGTTTTTT	CASSGFRDTGELFF
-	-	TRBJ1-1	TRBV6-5	TGTGCCAGCAGTTACTCAAGGGAGTCCTTGAACACTGAAGCTTTCTTT	CASSYSRESLNTEAFF
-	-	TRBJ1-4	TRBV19	TGTGCCAGTAGTCCCTCCGCGGGAGGAAGTGAAAAACTGTTTTTT	CASSPSAGGSEKLFF
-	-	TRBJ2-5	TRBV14	TGTGCCAGCAGCCCCCAAGGGACAAGGGAAGAGACCCAGTACTTC	CASSPQGTREETQYF
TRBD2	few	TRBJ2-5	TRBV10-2	TGCGCCAGCAGTGACCGGACTAGCGGGGGGGAGACCCAGTACTTC	CASSDRTSGGETQYF
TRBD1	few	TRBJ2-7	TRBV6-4	TGTGCCAGCAGTGAAAGTTGGGGACAGAGCTACGAGCAGTACTTC	CASSESWGQSYEQYF
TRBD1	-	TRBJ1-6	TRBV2	TGTGCCAGCAGTGAGGGCAGGGGGTCCTCACCCCTCCACTTT	CASSEGRGSSPLHF
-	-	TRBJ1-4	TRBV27	TGTGCCAGCAGTTTCATGAAGGGAGGTTACGGCCCTGCAACTAATGAAAAACTGTTTTTT	CASSFMKGGYGPATNEKLFF
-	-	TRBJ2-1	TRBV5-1	TGCGCCAGCAGCTTGGTGGTTTCGGGGAATGAGCAGTTCTTC	CASSLVVSGNEQFF
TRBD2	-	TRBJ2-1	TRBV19	TGTGCCAGTAGTAGGACTAGCGGGTTCAACGGGCGGAATGAGCAGTTCTTC	CASSRTSGFNGRNEQFF
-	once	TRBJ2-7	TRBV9	TGTGCCAGCAGCGTAGGACCGGGGGAGACCTACGAGCAGTACTTC	CASSVGPGETYEQYF
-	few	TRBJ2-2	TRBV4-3	TGCGCCAGCAGCCAAGAGGTTAGGACACCCGGGGAGCTGTTTTTT	CASSQEVRTPGELFF
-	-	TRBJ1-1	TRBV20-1	TGCAGTGCTAGAGATCGCACTGAAGCTTTCTTT	CSARDRTEAFF
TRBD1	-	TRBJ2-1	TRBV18	TGTGCCAGCTCACCGAAGACAGGGTTGGCCTACAATGAGCAGTTCTTC	CASSPKTGLAYNEQFF
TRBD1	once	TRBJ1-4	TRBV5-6	TGTGCCAGCAGCTTTGAAACCGGGACAGGGGATGAAAAACTGTTTTTT	CASSFETGTGDEKLFF
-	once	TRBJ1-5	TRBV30	TGTGCCTGGAGTGAGGCGGCAGCTCTATATAGCAATCAGCCCCAGCATTTT	CAWSEAAALYSNQPQHF
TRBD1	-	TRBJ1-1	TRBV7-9	TGTGCCAGCAGCCCAGGACAGGGCGGGAGTAATGAAGCTTTCTTT	CASSPGQGGSNEAFF
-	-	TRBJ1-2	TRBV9	TGTGCCAGCAGCGGACCCCAGGGTGTTAACTATGGCTACACCTTC	CASSGPQGVNYGYTF
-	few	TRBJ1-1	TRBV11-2	TGTGCCAGCAGTCCAATGACAGCGGAAGCTTTCTTT	CASSPMTAEAFF
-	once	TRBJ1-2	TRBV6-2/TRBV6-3	TGTGCCAGCAGTTACGGGGGGGGGCGCGGCGCGACCTTC	CASSYGGGRGATF
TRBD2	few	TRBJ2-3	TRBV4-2	TGTGCCAGCAGCCAGCGACTAGCGGGGGGTAGTAGCACAGATACGCAGTATTTT	CASSQRLAGGSSTDTQYF
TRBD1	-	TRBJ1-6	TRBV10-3	TGTGCCATCAGGGGACAGGGAACTTCACCCCTCCACTTT	CAIRGQGTSPLHF
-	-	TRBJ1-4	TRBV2	TGTGCCAGCAGTCAATTTACAGGTTCAACTAATGAAAAACTGTTTTTT	CASSQFTGSTNEKLFF
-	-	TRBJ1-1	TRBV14	TGTGCCAGCAGCCACGGGACAAAGAACACTGAAGCTTTCTTT	CASSHGTKNTEAFF
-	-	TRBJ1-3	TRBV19	TGTGCCAGTAGTATAAAAAAGCCTTCTGGAAACACCATATATTTT	CASSIKKPSGNTIYF
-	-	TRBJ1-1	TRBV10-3	TGTGCCATCAGTGACCGGGGGTATACGGCTTTCTTT	CAISDRGYTAFF
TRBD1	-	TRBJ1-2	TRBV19	TGTGCCAGTAGTATAGCCCCGGGACAGAACTATGGCTACACCTTC	CASSIAPGQNYGYTF
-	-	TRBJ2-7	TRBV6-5	TGTGCCACCCTTATGTCGGGAACACTATCCCACGAGCAGTACTTC	CATLMSGTLSHEQYF
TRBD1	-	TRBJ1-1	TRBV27	TGTGCCAGCCAACCGGGACAGAAAAGAGCTGAAGCTTTCTTT	CASQPGQKRAEAFF
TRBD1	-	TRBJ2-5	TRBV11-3	TGTGCCAGCAGCCCGATGGACAGGGGGTTAGAGACCCAGTACTTC	CASSPMDRGLETQYF
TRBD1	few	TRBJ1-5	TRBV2	TGTGCCAGCGAAGGGACAGGAAGGGGTAGGGATCAGCCCCAGCATTTT	CASEGTGRGRDQPQHF
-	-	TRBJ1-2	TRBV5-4	TGTGCCAGCAGCTTGGGGACACCTGCGGCGGTTGGCTACACCTTC	CASSLGTPAAVGYTF
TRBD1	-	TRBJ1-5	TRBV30	TGTGCCTGGAGTGTCCAGGGGGCACAACAGCCCCAGCATTTT	CAWSVQGAQQPQHF
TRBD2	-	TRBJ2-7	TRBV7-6	TGTGCCAGCAGCGGAGGAGCTTCGGGGGGCTACGAGCAGTACTTC	CASSGGASGGYEQYF
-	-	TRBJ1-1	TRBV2	TGTGCCAGCAGTGAAGACATGAACACTGAAGCTTTCTTT	CASSEDMNTEAFF
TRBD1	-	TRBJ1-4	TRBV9	TGTGCCAGCAGCGTAGAGGGACAGGGGTATGAAAAACTGTTTTTT	CASSVEGQGYEKLFF
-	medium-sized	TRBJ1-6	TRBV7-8	TGTGCCAGCAGCTTAGAACTTTTGAATTCACCCCTCCACTTT	CASSLELLNSPLHF
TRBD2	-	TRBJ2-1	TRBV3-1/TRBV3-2	TGTGCCAGCAGCCGCACTAGCGGGGGGCCCTACAATGAGCAGTTCTTC	CASSRTSGGPYNEQFF